Listed here is a single T cell receptor beta chain. This record comes from a study of blood T cells in healthy people across ages. Alongside a J-beta primer mix, a sample-barcoded 5' primer served in a second PCR lasting roughly 6 to 12 cycles. TCRdb re-analysed the 5' RACE reads in MiXCR, keeping a single row per CDR3 protein. The sample records more than 1 million distinct CDR3 sequences, more than 35% being singletons. Total RNA extraction produced at least 6 micrograms (per sample) for the study. From germline, CDR1 is SQVTM and CDR2 ANQGSEA. This CDR3 has 14 amino acids. The ends lost 3 bases at V and 7 bases at J; junction bases unmatched: 7.

This chain uses TRBV29-1 with TRBJ1-2; 11 bases fit TRBD1. The sequenced sample was blood. The origin of this receptor is a woman aged 60-75 years in good health. CDR3 amino acids: CSVERTGGYGGYTF. The CDR3 DNA sequence: TGCAGCGTTGAGAGGACAGGGGGCTACGGTGGCTACACCTTC.